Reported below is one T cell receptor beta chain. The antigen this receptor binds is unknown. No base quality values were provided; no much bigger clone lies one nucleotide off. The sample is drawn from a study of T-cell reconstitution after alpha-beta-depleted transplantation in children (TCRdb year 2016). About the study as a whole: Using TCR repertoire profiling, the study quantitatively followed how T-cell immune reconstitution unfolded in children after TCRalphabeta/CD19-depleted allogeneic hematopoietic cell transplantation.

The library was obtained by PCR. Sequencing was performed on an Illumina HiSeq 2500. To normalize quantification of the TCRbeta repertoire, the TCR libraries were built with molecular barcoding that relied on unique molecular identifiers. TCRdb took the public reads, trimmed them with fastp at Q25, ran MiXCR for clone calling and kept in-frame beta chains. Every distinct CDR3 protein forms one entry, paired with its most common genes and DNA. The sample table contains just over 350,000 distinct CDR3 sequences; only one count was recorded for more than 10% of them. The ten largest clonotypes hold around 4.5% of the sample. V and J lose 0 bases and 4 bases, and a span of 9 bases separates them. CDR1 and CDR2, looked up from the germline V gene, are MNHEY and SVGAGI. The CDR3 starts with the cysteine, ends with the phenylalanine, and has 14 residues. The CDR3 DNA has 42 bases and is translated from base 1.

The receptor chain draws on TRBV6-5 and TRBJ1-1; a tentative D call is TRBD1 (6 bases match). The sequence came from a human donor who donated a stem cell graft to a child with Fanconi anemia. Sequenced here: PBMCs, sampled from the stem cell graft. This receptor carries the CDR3 CASSYSGGSTEAFF. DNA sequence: TGTGCCAGCAGTTACTCAGGGGGTAGCACTGAAGCTTTCTTT.